This T cell receptor (beta chain) came from a study of T cell responses to AZD1222 COVID-19 vaccine. On the study more broadly: Second doses at about 4 or about 12 weeks were pooled. Study outcomes and limitations: No day 14 peak samples; only post-peak repertoires were characterized. Unmutated variant regions reportedly attract nearly half of all spike-specific TCRs. Donors skewed white British and female; clonal diversity was possibly underestimated.

Notes on this clone: The antigen remains unidentified. Additional DNA sequences in this sample encode the identical CDR3.

The data were produced by immunoSEQ multiplex PCR, yet TCRdb's version contains in-frame clones alone and is incomplete. Of under 110,000 clones detected, around 90% appear once; the ten largest clones hold 5% to 5.5%. The CDR3 covers 16 residues. The V and J ends lost 3 bases and 0 bases respectively, with 13 bases between them. Germline assignment: CDR1 LNHDA and CDR2 SQIVND (reference sequence). This TCR was recovered from an adult in good health. This sequence joins TRBV19 and TRBJ2-3; D is perhaps TRBD1 or TRBD2 (5 bases each). Sequencing was performed on peripheral blood, taken on day 0 of AZD1222 vaccination. Written as DNA, the CDR3 is TGTGCCAGTAGTATCCGGGGCCCAGACAGCACAGATACGCAGTATTTT. Its translation: CASSIRGPDSTDTQYF.